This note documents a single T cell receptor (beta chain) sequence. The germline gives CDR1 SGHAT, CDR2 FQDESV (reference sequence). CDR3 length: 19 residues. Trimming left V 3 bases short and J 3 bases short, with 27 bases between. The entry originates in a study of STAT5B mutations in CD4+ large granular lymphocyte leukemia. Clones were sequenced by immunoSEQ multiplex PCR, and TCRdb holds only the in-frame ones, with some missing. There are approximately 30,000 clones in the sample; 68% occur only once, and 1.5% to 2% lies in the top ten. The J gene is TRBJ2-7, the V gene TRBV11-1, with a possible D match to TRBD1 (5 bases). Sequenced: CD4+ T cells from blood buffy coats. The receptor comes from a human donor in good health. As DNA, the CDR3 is TGTGCCAGCAGCTTGGGGCCGGGTCGCGGTGAAAGTGGCCTCTACGAGCAGTACTTC. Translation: CASSLGPGRGESGLYEQYF.